The rows below give T cell receptor beta chains drawn from one sample of a study of control samples from healthy donors and cancer patients. The protocol was immunoSEQ multiplex PCR, while the TCRdb copy is restricted to in-frame clones and leaves out a portion. This table has 140,000 to 150,000 clones, around 92% appearing once. Sequenced: blood. These receptors all stem from a man younger than 40 in good health. CDR3s include the opening cysteine and the closing phenylalanine or tryptophan. Fields, in order: D gene, V gene, clone size, J gene, CDR3 DNA, CDR3 protein. A D gene is named only where the DNA matches it firmly. Expanded clones get a size class; other rows say once, few or many, or leave the size out.

d_gene: .
v_gene: TRBV6-1
abundance: .
j_gene: TRBJ1-5
CDR3nt: TGTGCCAGCAGTGAATCCCCCACCCAGCCCCAGCATTTT
CDR3aa: CASSESPTQPQHF

d_gene: TRBD1
v_gene: TRBV2
abundance: .
j_gene: TRBJ2-4
CDR3nt: TGTGCCAGCAGCACCGGACAGGGTGGGGTGGACATTCAGTACTTC
CDR3aa: CASSTGQGGVDIQYF

d_gene: .
v_gene: TRBV11-2
abundance: .
j_gene: TRBJ2-3
CDR3nt: TGTGCCAGCAGCTTAGGGGGCCTCGGGGTGTGGCAAGATACGCAGTATTTT
CDR3aa: CASSLGGLGVWQDTQYF

d_gene: .
v_gene: TRBV28
abundance: .
j_gene: TRBJ1-5
CDR3nt: TGTGCCAGCAGTTTCAGGGATCAGCCCCAGCATTTT
CDR3aa: CASSFRDQPQHF

d_gene: TRBD1
v_gene: TRBV19
abundance: once
j_gene: TRBJ1-1
CDR3nt: TGTGCCAGCCGACGGAGGACAGGGGCGAACACTGAAGCTTTCTTT
CDR3aa: CASRRRTGANTEAFF

d_gene: TRBD2
v_gene: TRBV7-3
abundance: .
j_gene: TRBJ2-2
CDR3nt: TGTGCCAGCAGCCTACTAGGCGGGGGGACCGGGGAGCTGTTTTTT
CDR3aa: CASSLLGGGTGELFF

d_gene: TRBD1
v_gene: TRBV24-1
abundance: .
j_gene: TRBJ2-3
CDR3nt: TGTGCCACCAGCGGGACAGGGACAGATACGCAGTATTTT
CDR3aa: CATSGTGTDTQYF

d_gene: .
v_gene: TRBV14
abundance: .
j_gene: TRBJ1-3
CDR3nt: TGTGCCAGCAGCCAAGTACAGGGTCGAGGAAACACCATATATTTT
CDR3aa: CASSQVQGRGNTIYF

d_gene: .
v_gene: TRBV2
abundance: .
j_gene: TRBJ1-3
CDR3nt: TGTGCCAGCAGCTTCTCTGGAAACACCATATATTTT
CDR3aa: CASSFSGNTIYF

d_gene: .
v_gene: TRBV7-8
abundance: .
j_gene: TRBJ1-4
CDR3nt: TGTGCCAGCAGCCCCCGTCAGGGGCACAATGAAAAACTGTTTTTT
CDR3aa: CASSPRQGHNEKLFF

d_gene: .
v_gene: TRBV7-2
abundance: .
j_gene: TRBJ2-2
CDR3nt: TGTGCCAGCAGCTTAGGCCCCTATACCGGGGAGCTGTTTTTT
CDR3aa: CASSLGPYTGELFF

d_gene: TRBD2
v_gene: TRBV15
abundance: .
j_gene: TRBJ2-6
CDR3nt: TGTGCCACCAGCAGAGGATCTAGCGGGGGACTCTCTGGGGCCAACGTCCTGACTTTC
CDR3aa: CATSRGSSGGLSGANVLTF

d_gene: TRBD1
v_gene: TRBV19
abundance: .
j_gene: TRBJ1-2
CDR3nt: TGTGCCAGTAGTATAGACACAGGGGACTACTATGGCTACACCTTC
CDR3aa: CASSIDTGDYYGYTF

d_gene: TRBD2
v_gene: TRBV7-3
abundance: .
j_gene: TRBJ2-1
CDR3nt: TGTGCCAGCAGCTTAGCGGGGGGCAAGAATGAGCAGTTCTTC
CDR3aa: CASSLAGGKNEQFF

d_gene: .
v_gene: TRBV24-1
abundance: .
j_gene: TRBJ1-5
CDR3nt: TGTGCCACCAGGATGATCCGGGCCGTTTTGCGTCAGCCCCAGCATTTT
CDR3aa: CATRMIRAVLRQPQHF

d_gene: TRBD2
v_gene: TRBV10-3
abundance: .
j_gene: TRBJ2-2
CDR3nt: TGTGCCATCAGTGGACTAGCGCAGAACACCGGGGAGCTGTTTTTT
CDR3aa: CAISGLAQNTGELFF

d_gene: TRBD1
v_gene: TRBV10-1
abundance: .
j_gene: TRBJ1-1
CDR3nt: TGCGCCAGCAGTGAGTCCAGGGGGCTGGACACTGAAGCTTTCTTT
CDR3aa: CASSESRGLDTEAFF

d_gene: .
v_gene: TRBV5-1
abundance: .
j_gene: TRBJ2-7
CDR3nt: TGCGCCAGCAGCTTGGGGTACGAGCAGTACTTC
CDR3aa: CASSLGYEQYF

d_gene: .
v_gene: TRBV5-1
abundance: .
j_gene: TRBJ1-1
CDR3nt: TGCGCCAGCAGCATCAGATCGAACACTGAAGCTTTCTTT
CDR3aa: CASSIRSNTEAFF

d_gene: .
v_gene: TRBV27
abundance: .
j_gene: TRBJ2-7
CDR3nt: TGTGCCAGCACCTCAACAGGGGGGGATTACTACGAGCAGTACTTC
CDR3aa: CASTSTGGDYYEQYF

d_gene: .
v_gene: TRBV28
abundance: .
j_gene: TRBJ1-4
CDR3nt: TGTGCCAGCAGTTTATCGGGGGGCGGAGGAGAAAAACTGTTTTTT
CDR3aa: CASSLSGGGGEKLFF

d_gene: .
v_gene: TRBV11-2
abundance: .
j_gene: TRBJ1-4
CDR3nt: TGTGCCAGCAGCTTACTAATTAGTGAAAAACTGTTTTTT
CDR3aa: CASSLLISEKLFF

d_gene: TRBD1
v_gene: TRBV10-3
abundance: .
j_gene: TRBJ1-1
CDR3nt: TGTGCCATCGGGGACAGCGGGCTTAGGACTGAAGCTTTCTTT
CDR3aa: CAIGDSGLRTEAFF

d_gene: .
v_gene: TRBV28
abundance: few
j_gene: TRBJ1-1
CDR3nt: TGTGCCAGCAGTTTAAGGTACACTGAAGCTTTCTTT
CDR3aa: CASSLRYTEAFF

d_gene: .
v_gene: TRBV5-5
abundance: .
j_gene: TRBJ1-1
CDR3nt: TGTGCCAGCAGCACGGAGGAAGACACTGAAGCTTTCTTT
CDR3aa: CASSTEEDTEAFF

d_gene: .
v_gene: TRBV6-6
abundance: .
j_gene: TRBJ1-1
CDR3nt: TGTGCCAGCAGACCGTCCCGGGACCAAGCTTTCTTT
CDR3aa: CASRPSRDQAFF

d_gene: TRBD2
v_gene: TRBV7-8
abundance: .
j_gene: TRBJ2-3
CDR3nt: TGTGCCAGCAGCCTCAGCGGGGGCACAGATACGCAGTATTTT
CDR3aa: CASSLSGGTDTQYF

d_gene: TRBD1
v_gene: TRBV5-1
abundance: .
j_gene: TRBJ2-1
CDR3nt: TGCGCCAGCAGCTCCGGGACAGGGGGGTTCTTATTGGAGTTCTTC
CDR3aa: CASSSGTGGFLLEFF

d_gene: .
v_gene: TRBV5-6
abundance: .
j_gene: TRBJ1-5
CDR3nt: TGTGCCAGCAGCTGGGACAAGGGAAATAGCAATCAGCCCCAGCATTTT
CDR3aa: CASSWDKGNSNQPQHF

d_gene: .
v_gene: TRBV7-2
abundance: once
j_gene: TRBJ2-5
CDR3nt: TGTGCCAGCAGCTCGGACCAGACCCAGTACTTC
CDR3aa: CASSSDQTQYF

d_gene: TRBD2
v_gene: TRBV18
abundance: .
j_gene: TRBJ2-3
CDR3nt: TGTGCCAGCTCCCCGGGGAGGGGCCCAGATACGCAGTATTTT
CDR3aa: CASSPGRGPDTQYF

d_gene: TRBD2
v_gene: TRBV7-9
abundance: .
j_gene: TRBJ2-7
CDR3nt: TGTGCCAGCGGGACTAGCGGGGTCTACGAGCAGTACTTC
CDR3aa: CASGTSGVYEQYF

d_gene: .
v_gene: TRBV2
abundance: once
j_gene: TRBJ1-1
CDR3nt: TGTGCCAGCAGTTCCCCGGGGGGAATGAACACTGAAGCTTTCTTT
CDR3aa: CASSSPGGMNTEAFF

d_gene: TRBD1
v_gene: TRBV4-2
abundance: .
j_gene: TRBJ1-2
CDR3nt: TGTGCCAGCAGCCAATCCCGTCCGGGACAGGGGCGGGCTCGCTACACCTTC
CDR3aa: CASSQSRPGQGRARYTF

d_gene: TRBD1
v_gene: TRBV6-5
abundance: .
j_gene: TRBJ1-2
CDR3nt: TGTGCCAGCAGGGGACAGACCTACTATGGCTACACCTTC
CDR3aa: CASRGQTYYGYTF

d_gene: .
v_gene: TRBV6-5
abundance: .
j_gene: TRBJ1-2
CDR3nt: TGTGCCAGCAGACAGTCTAACTATGGCTACACCTTC
CDR3aa: CASRQSNYGYTF

d_gene: .
v_gene: TRBV6-5
abundance: .
j_gene: TRBJ2-2
CDR3nt: TGTGCCAGCACCGGCCGGCAGGGGAACACCGGGGAGCTGTTTTTT
CDR3aa: CASTGRQGNTGELFF

d_gene: .
v_gene: TRBV29-1
abundance: .
j_gene: TRBJ1-2
CDR3nt: TGCAGCGCGTTTACACTCTCTGGCTACACCTTC
CDR3aa: CSAFTLSGYTF

d_gene: .
v_gene: TRBV7-2
abundance: .
j_gene: TRBJ2-3
CDR3nt: TGTGCCAGCAGGCACTCGGGACCTAGCGCTGATACGCAGTATTTT
CDR3aa: CASRHSGPSADTQYF

d_gene: TRBD2
v_gene: TRBV7-6
abundance: once
j_gene: TRBJ2-7
CDR3nt: TGTGCCAGCAGCTTACTAGGGCGACTAGCGGGGGACTACGAGCAGTACTTC
CDR3aa: CASSLLGRLAGDYEQYF

d_gene: .
v_gene: TRBV6-2/TRBV6-3
abundance: few
j_gene: TRBJ1-1
CDR3nt: TGTGCCAGCAGGCCTACAGGGTGTTGCACTGAAGCTTTCTTT
CDR3aa: CASRPTGCCTEAFF

d_gene: TRBD1
v_gene: TRBV5-1
abundance: once
j_gene: TRBJ1-5
CDR3nt: TGCGCCAGCAGCTCGACAGGGGGCGATCAGCCCCAGCATTTT
CDR3aa: CASSSTGGDQPQHF

d_gene: .
v_gene: TRBV9
abundance: .
j_gene: TRBJ1-1
CDR3nt: TGTGCCAGCAGCGTGAAGGAGAACACTGAAGCTTTCTTT
CDR3aa: CASSVKENTEAFF

d_gene: .
v_gene: TRBV29-1
abundance: .
j_gene: TRBJ2-2
CDR3nt: TGCAGCGTTGGCCAAAACGTGGGCGGGGAGCTGTTTTTT
CDR3aa: CSVGQNVGGELFF

d_gene: TRBD1
v_gene: TRBV5-1
abundance: .
j_gene: TRBJ1-1
CDR3nt: TGCGCCAGCAGCTTCCGACAGGGTGGCACTGAAGCTTTCTTT
CDR3aa: CASSFRQGGTEAFF

d_gene: .
v_gene: TRBV11-2
abundance: .
j_gene: TRBJ2-7
CDR3nt: TGTGCCAGCAGCTCCGAAACCTACGAGCAGTACTTC
CDR3aa: CASSSETYEQYF

d_gene: .
v_gene: TRBV29-1
abundance: .
j_gene: TRBJ1-2
CDR3nt: TGCAGCGTCCTAGGGGACGGACTCTATGGCTACACCTTC
CDR3aa: CSVLGDGLYGYTF

d_gene: .
v_gene: TRBV27
abundance: .
j_gene: TRBJ2-3
CDR3nt: TGTGCCAGCAGTCCTGCCCTGGGGTGGGGCACAGATACGCAGTATTTT
CDR3aa: CASSPALGWGTDTQYF

d_gene: .
v_gene: TRBV13
abundance: once
j_gene: TRBJ2-1
CDR3nt: TGTGCCAGCAGCTTATCTGCCTCCTACAATGAGCAGTTCTTC
CDR3aa: CASSLSASYNEQFF

d_gene: .
v_gene: TRBV27
abundance: .
j_gene: TRBJ2-2
CDR3nt: TGTGCCACCATGAACACCGGGGAGCTGTTTTTT
CDR3aa: CATMNTGELFF

d_gene: .
v_gene: TRBV9
abundance: .
j_gene: TRBJ2-7
CDR3nt: TGTGCCAGCAGCGGACAGACGGAATCCTACGAGCAGTACTTC
CDR3aa: CASSGQTESYEQYF

d_gene: TRBD1
v_gene: TRBV19
abundance: .
j_gene: TRBJ1-2
CDR3nt: TGTGCCAGTAGTATATCCGACAGGGGCGGCTATGGCTACACCTTC
CDR3aa: CASSISDRGGYGYTF

d_gene: TRBD1
v_gene: TRBV7-2
abundance: .
j_gene: TRBJ1-2
CDR3nt: TGTGCCAGCAGCTTACCGACAGGGGCTTTCTATGGCTACACCTTC
CDR3aa: CASSLPTGAFYGYTF

d_gene: .
v_gene: TRBV2
abundance: .
j_gene: TRBJ2-2
CDR3nt: TGTGCCAGCAACCCGAGGGGAATGGCGAACACCGGGGAGCTGTTTTTT
CDR3aa: CASNPRGMANTGELFF

d_gene: .
v_gene: TRBV7-9
abundance: .
j_gene: TRBJ2-5
CDR3nt: TGTGCCAGCAGCGACACCCGACAGTACCAAGAGACCCAGTACTTC
CDR3aa: CASSDTRQYQETQYF

d_gene: TRBD1
v_gene: TRBV4-1
abundance: .
j_gene: TRBJ2-2
CDR3nt: TGCGCCAGCAGCCAAGAAGGGGGCAACACCGGGGAGCTGTTTTTT
CDR3aa: CASSQEGGNTGELFF

d_gene: .
v_gene: TRBV5-8
abundance: .
j_gene: TRBJ2-7
CDR3nt: TGTGCCAGCAGTAACATTGGGGGAACCGAGCAGTACTTC
CDR3aa: CASSNIGGTEQYF